The clone carrying this T cell receptor (beta chain) was observed many times. Its antigen is currently unknown. This sample stems from a study of T cell repertoires in cytomegalovirus infection. General study points: What dominated the ex vivo response were HLA-C-restricted CMV-specific TCR beta clonotypes. Individuals carrying CMV plus the relevant HLA were identified by cumulative frequency of public TCR beta families.

TCRdb recomputed calls from the reads with MiXCR, one row per CDR3 protein. The sample records about 680,000 distinct CDR3 sequences, 20% to 25% being singletons. This CDR3 is 16 amino acids long. The germline gives CDR1 SGHVS, CDR2 FNYEAQ. Trimming removed 5 bases from V and 4 bases from J; junction bases left unmatched: 12. The sequence was obtained from a human donor in good health (CMV status not recorded). Some clones in this sample may be carry-over from other donors' samples. The rearrangement uses TRBV7-6 and TRBJ2-3, with 7 positions matching TRBD1. Sequenced material: CD8+ T cells from PBMCs. The CDR3 spells CASSPLPGQYPDTQYF. CDR3 nucleotide sequence: TGTGCCAGCAGCCCTCTCCCGGGACAGTATCCAGATACGCAGTATTTT.